The 17 T cell receptor beta chains reported below all come from one sample, sequenced in a study of blood T cell repertoires in COVID-19. Produced via immunoSEQ multiplex PCR; TCRdb's table is partial and in-frame only. The sample has 180,000 or so clones, around 87% seen once; the top ten hold about 0.98%. The sequencing input was peripheral blood. The receptors derive from a man younger than 30 with acute or convalescent COVID-19.

The rearrangement uses TRBV2 and TRBJ2-1; TRBD2 might be the D (6 bases). V shed 4 bases and J shed 7 bases, with 14 bases lying between them. CDR1 is SNHLY, CDR2 FYNNEI, per germline. This CDR3 has 14 amino acids. The CDR3 loop reads CASSGLGAGNEQFF. For the CDR3, the DNA is TGTGCCAGCAGTGGATTAGGCGCGGGAAATGAGCAGTTCTTC.

The chain couples TRBV11-3 to TRBJ2-6, with D possibly being TRBD1 (6 bases). Looked up from germline, CDR1 is SGHNT and CDR2 is YENEEA. V gave up 5 bases and J gave up 0 bases, with 14 bases separating them. The CDR3 contains 17 residues. CDR3: CASSPRTESSGANVLTF. The CDR3 DNA reads as TGTGCCAGCAGCCCAAGGACAGAAAGCTCTGGGGCCAACGTCCTGACTTTC.

A single count supports this clone. The V call is TRBV7-6, the J call TRBJ1-1; maybe TRBD1 (6 bases). The CDR3 contains 17 residues. The germline CDR1 and CDR2 sequences are SGHVS and FNYEAQ. Between the trimmed V and J ends, which lost 1 base and 1 base, there was a span of 16 bases. The CDR3 DNA is TGTGCCAGCAGCTTAGGGTTAGGAAGAGGGGGGAACACTGAAGCTTTCTTT. This gives the protein CASSLGLGRGGNTEAFF.

The rearrangement uses TRBV7-9 and TRBJ2-3; D is unresolved. From germline, CDR1 is SEHNR and CDR2 FQNEAQ (reference sequence). Trimming took 2 bases from V and 6 from J, leaving 6 bases between them. This CDR3 is 12 amino acids long. In nucleotides, the CDR3 is TGTGCCAGCAGCTTAAGACTGGATACGCAGTATTTT. Its protein product is CASSLRLDTQYF.

The chain couples TRBV5-1 to TRBJ2-5, with a possible D match to TRBD1 (6 bases). Germline values: CDR1 SGHRS, CDR2 YFSETQ. Trimming took off 5 bases at V and 3 bases at J, with 8 bases between the two ends. The CDR3 is 12 amino acids. This CDR3 is CASSSGEETQYF. The CDR3 DNA is TGCGCCAGCAGTTCAGGGGAAGAGACCCAGTACTTC.

The rearrangement joins TRBV19 to TRBJ2-2, with D possibly TRBD2 on 6 matching bases. Germline-derived CDR1 and CDR2 are LNHDA and SQIVND (reference sequence). Trimming shortened V by 4 bases and J by 0 bases, and 12 bases separated the two germline ends. CDR3 size: 16 residues. The DNA for the CDR3 is TGTGCCAGTAGTACCCGGGCGGGGACGAACACCGGGGAGCTGTTTTTT. Residues: CASSTRAGTNTGELFF.

This chain links TRBV7-9 with TRBJ1-2; 8 nucleotides line up with TRBD1. The trim removed 1 base at V and 7 bases at J, leaving 5 bases unmatched. CDR1 is SEHNR and CDR2 is FQNEAQ in the germline V gene (reference sequence). The CDR3 contains 14 residues. CDR3 region: CASSLVQGASGYTF. CDR3 bases: TGTGCCAGCAGCTTAGTGCAGGGGGCCTCTGGCTACACCTTC.

This clone was detected only a few times. This CDR3 is CASSLTGQGADEQYF. CDR3 DNA: TGTGCCAGCAGTCTAACCGGACAGGGGGCAGACGAGCAGTACTTC. The J gene is TRBJ2-7, the V gene TRBV11-3, with TRBD1 matching over 11 bases. Germline V gene data show CDR1 as SGHNT and CDR2 as YENEEA. V dropped 6 bases and J dropped 5; count of bases not matched to a gene: 9. This CDR3 comprises 15 residues.

V and J are TRBV19 and TRBJ1-5; the match to TRBD1 covers 7 bases. Germline CDR1 LNHDA, CDR2 SQIVND (reference sequence). The CDR3 runs to 15 residues. The V segment lost 7 bases and the J segment 2 bases; nucleotides outside the gene matches: 8. In DNA form, the CDR3 reads TGTGCCAGTAAACTGACAGGGACGGGCAATCAGCCCCAGCATTTT. Translation: CASKLTGTGNQPQHF.

J is TRBJ2-1 and V is TRBV2, with 7 positions matching TRBD2. V lost 4 bases and J lost 9; bases outside the gene matches: 12. The germline V gene has CDR1 SNHLY and CDR2 FYNNEI. The CDR3 contains 15 residues. In DNA form, the CDR3 reads TGTGCCAGCAGTGTCCAGCGGGGCCCGTCGAGTGAGCAGTTCTTC. Translating it yields CASSVQRGPSSEQFF.

The V call is TRBV7-3, the J call TRBJ1-1; 9 nucleotides match TRBD1. CDR1 and CDR2 from the germline V gene are SGHTA and FQGTGA. This CDR3 has 14 amino acids. V was clipped by 3 bases and J by 1 base; unmatched bases: 0. The CDR3 sequence is CASSLGQGNTEAFF. The CDR3 region has the DNA TGTGCCAGCAGCTTGGGACAGGGGAACACTGAAGCTTTCTTT.

The gene calls are TRBV12-3 or TRBV12-4 and TRBJ1-2, with 7 nucleotides matching TRBD1. With 6 bases clipped from V and 6 bases from J, the junction kept 7 bases outside the gene matches. The CDR3 runs to 13 residues. The CDR3 region has the DNA TGTGCCAGCAGAGGGGGCCAGCGCGATGGCTACACCTTC. The encoded protein is CASRGGQRDGYTF.

The chain has TRBV30 and TRBJ2-7; tentative D call: TRBD2 (7 bases). CDR3 length: 14 amino acids. Per the germline V gene, CDR1 is GTSNPN and CDR2 is SVGIG (reference sequence). V dropped 7 bases and J dropped 2 bases, with 18 bases sitting between them. The CDR3 region has the DNA TGTGCCTCAAACGGTGAGGGGGGGCCCTACGAGCAGTACTTC. Residues: CASNGEGGPYEQYF.

This rearrangement joins TRBV19 to TRBJ1-1; D is undetermined. V was cut by 6 bases and J by 1 base, with 12 bases left in between. Germline values: CDR1 LNHDA, CDR2 SQIVND (reference sequence). The CDR3 runs 14 residues. The CDR3 region is CASSPHEANTEAFF. CDR3 in DNA: TGTGCCAGTAGCCCCCACGAGGCGAACACTGAAGCTTTCTTT.

The DNA of the CDR3 is TGTGCCAGCAGCCAAAATACAGGGGGCAATCAGCCCCAGCATTTT. Encoded protein: CASSQNTGGNQPQHF. V is TRBV7-9 and J is TRBJ1-5; 7 bases fit TRBD1. Germline CDR1 SEHNR, CDR2 FQNEAQ (reference sequence). This CDR3 contains 15 residues. V gave up 5 bases and J gave up 2 bases; unmatched junction bases: 6.

As regards this clone: One end of the junction does not line up with germline, which may come from a read error. V gene TRBV19 combines with J gene TRBJ1-2, with 8 nucleotides matching TRBD1. The length of the CDR3 is 14 residues. Germline loops: CDR1 LNHDA, CDR2 SQIVND (reference sequence). As DNA, the CDR3 is TGTGCCAGTAGTCCCCGGACAGGGATAAATGGGTACACCTTC. Translation gives CASSPRTGINGYTF.

This clone has only one observation. The chain employs TRBV30 and TRBJ1-4; D is perhaps TRBD1 (5 bases). This CDR3 comprises 15 residues. Germline-derived CDR1 and CDR2 are GTSNPN and SVGIG (reference sequence). Trimming pared 4 bases from V and 2 bases from J, leaving 14 bases between. CDR3 bases: TGTGCCTGGACCCCCCGGGGGATGACTAATGAAAAACTGTTTTTT. It is translated as CAWTPRGMTNEKLFF.